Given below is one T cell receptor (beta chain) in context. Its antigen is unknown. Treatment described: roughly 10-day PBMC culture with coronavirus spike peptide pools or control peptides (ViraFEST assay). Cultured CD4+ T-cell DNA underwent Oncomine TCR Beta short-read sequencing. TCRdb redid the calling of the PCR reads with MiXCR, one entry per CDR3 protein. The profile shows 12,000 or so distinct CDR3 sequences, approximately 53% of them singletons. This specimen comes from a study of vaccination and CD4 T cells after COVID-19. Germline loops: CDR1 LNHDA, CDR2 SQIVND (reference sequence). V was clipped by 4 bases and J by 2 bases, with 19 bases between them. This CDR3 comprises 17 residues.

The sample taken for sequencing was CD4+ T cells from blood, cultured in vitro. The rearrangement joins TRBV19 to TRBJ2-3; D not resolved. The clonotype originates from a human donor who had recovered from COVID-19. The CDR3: CASSREVVPPITDTQYF. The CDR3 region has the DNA TGTGCCAGTAGTAGAGAGGTTGTACCCCCGATCACAGATACGCAGTATTTT.